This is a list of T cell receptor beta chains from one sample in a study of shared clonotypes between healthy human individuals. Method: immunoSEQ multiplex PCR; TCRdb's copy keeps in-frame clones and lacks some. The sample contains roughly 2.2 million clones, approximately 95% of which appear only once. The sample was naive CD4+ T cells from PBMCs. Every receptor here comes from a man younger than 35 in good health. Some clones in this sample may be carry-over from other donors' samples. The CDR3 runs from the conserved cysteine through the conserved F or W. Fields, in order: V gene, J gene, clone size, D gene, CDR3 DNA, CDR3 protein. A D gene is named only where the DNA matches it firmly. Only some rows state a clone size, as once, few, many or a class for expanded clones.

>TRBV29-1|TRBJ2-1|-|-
TGCAGCGTTTTGGGTAAGGGTAACTCCTACAATGAGCAGTTCTTC
CSVLGKGNSYNEQFF
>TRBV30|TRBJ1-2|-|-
TGTGCCTGGAGTGTAGGGACCTCTCTCAGCTACACCTTC
CAWSVGTSLSYTF
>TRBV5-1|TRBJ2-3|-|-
TGCGCCAGCAGCTTGGCAGGGATCGTGGGCACAGATACGCAGTATTTT
CASSLAGIVGTDTQYF
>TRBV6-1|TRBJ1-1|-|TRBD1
TGTGCCAGCAGTGGATCTTACAGGGGCCGGATGAACACTGAAGCTTTCTTT
CASSGSYRGRMNTEAFF
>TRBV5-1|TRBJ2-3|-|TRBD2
TGCGCCAGCAGCTTGGCCCCCGGGGGGGGTGGAGATACGCAGTATTTT
CASSLAPGGGGDTQYF
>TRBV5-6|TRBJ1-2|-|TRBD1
TGTGCCAGCAGCAGGGGACAGGAGTATCAAGGCTACACCTTC
CASSRGQEYQGYTF
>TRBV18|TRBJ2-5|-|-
TGTGCCAGCTCACCATCCCTAGCGGACAGGCTCCCCCAAGAGACCCAGTACTTC
CASSPSLADRLPQETQYF
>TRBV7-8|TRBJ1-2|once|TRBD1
TGTGCCAGCAGCTTGGGAGGGGGGACAGGAAACTATGGCTACACCTTC
CASSLGGGTGNYGYTF
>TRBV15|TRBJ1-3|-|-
TGTGCCACCAGCAGAGATAAGGGCTCTGGAAACACCATATATTTT
CATSRDKGSGNTIYF
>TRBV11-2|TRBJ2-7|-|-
TGTGCCAGCAGCTTGAGGGGAACCTACGAGCAGTACTTC
CASSLRGTYEQYF
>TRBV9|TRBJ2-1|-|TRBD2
TGTGCCAGCAGCGTAGCTGCGCGGGAGGCCTACAATGAGCAGTTCTTC
CASSVAAREAYNEQFF
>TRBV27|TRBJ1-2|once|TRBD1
TGTGCCAGCAGTTTATCACCAGTAATACAGGGGGCTGGAGGCTACACCTTC
CASSLSPVIQGAGGYTF
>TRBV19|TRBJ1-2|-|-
TGTGCCAGTAGTATGGGGCTCCAATATGGCTACACCTTC
CASSMGLQYGYTF
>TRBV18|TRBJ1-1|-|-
TGTGCCAGCTCACTGCCTGGTGTCACTGAAGCTTTCTTT
CASSLPGVTEAFF
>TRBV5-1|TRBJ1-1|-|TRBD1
TGCGCCAGCAGCCGACATAGGGACAGCTTTTACACTGAAGCTTTCTTT
CASSRHRDSFYTEAFF
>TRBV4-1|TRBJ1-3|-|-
TGCGCCAGCAGCCAATTAGGGAATACTGGAAACACCATATATTTT
CASSQLGNTGNTIYF
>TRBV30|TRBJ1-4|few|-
TGTGCCTGGAGTGTTTCAGGGTACAATGAAAAACTGTTTTTT
CAWSVSGYNEKLFF
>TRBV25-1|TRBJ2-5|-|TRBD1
TGTGCCAGCAGTTTTCAGGGGGCAAACCAAGAGACCCAGTACTTC
CASSFQGANQETQYF
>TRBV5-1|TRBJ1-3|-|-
TGCGCCAGCAGCTTGGGACTGGGTCCCACCATATATTTT
CASSLGLGPTIYF
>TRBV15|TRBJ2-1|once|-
TGTGCCACCAGCAGAGTGGGGGATTACAATGAGCAGTTCTTC
CATSRVGDYNEQFF
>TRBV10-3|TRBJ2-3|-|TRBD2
TGTGCCATCAGTAAAGCCGGGACTACCACAGATACGCAGTATTTT
CAISKAGTTTDTQYF
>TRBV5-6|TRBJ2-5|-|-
TGTGCCAGCAGCTTGGTCCCCGGAAGCGGAGGAGGGACCCAGTACTTC
CASSLVPGSGGGTQYF
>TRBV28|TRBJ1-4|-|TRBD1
TGTGCCAGCAGTTTCACGACAGGGCGGGAAGAAAAACTGTTTTTT
CASSFTTGREEKLFF
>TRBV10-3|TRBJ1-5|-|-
TGTGCCATCAGTCCACAGGGAAGGGATCAGCCCCAGCATTTT
CAISPQGRDQPQHF
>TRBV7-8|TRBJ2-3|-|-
TGTGCCAGCTCCCGGGACTTTGGGGCAGATACGCAGTATTTT
CASSRDFGADTQYF
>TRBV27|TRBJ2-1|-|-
TGTGCCAGCAGCCGCCGACCCGGTTCCGAGTTCTTC
CASSRRPGSEFF
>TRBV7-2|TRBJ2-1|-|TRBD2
TGTGCCAGCAGCCCTAGCGGCTCCACCTACAATGAGCAGTTCTTC
CASSPSGSTYNEQFF
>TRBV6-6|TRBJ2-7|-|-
TGTGCCAGCAGCTCCTACTCTTTCTCCTACGAGCAGTACTTC
CASSSYSFSYEQYF
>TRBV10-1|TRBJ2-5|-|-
TGCGCCAGCATTGAGGGACTTTCCGAGACCCAGTACTTC
CASIEGLSETQYF
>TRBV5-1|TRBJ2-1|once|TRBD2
TGCGCCAGCAGCTCCCAGGGAGGGTTCCGCGATGAGCAGTTCTTC
CASSSQGGFRDEQFF
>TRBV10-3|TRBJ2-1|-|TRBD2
TGTGCCATCAGTACCCCGGGACTAGCGGGAGGCAATGAGCAGTTCTTC
CAISTPGLAGGNEQFF
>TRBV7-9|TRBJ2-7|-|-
TGTGCCAGCAGCCATCTCCGGGGGGCGAGGCCCTACGAGCAGTACTTC
CASSHLRGARPYEQYF
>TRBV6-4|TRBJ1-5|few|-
TGTGCCAGCATGGGGATAGGGCAGCCCCAGCATTTT
CASMGIGQPQHF
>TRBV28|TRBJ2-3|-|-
TGTGCCAGCAGCTACCCCCGGGGCCAAGATACGCAGTATTTT
CASSYPRGQDTQYF
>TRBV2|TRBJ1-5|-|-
TGTGCCAGCAGTGACGCGAGCCAGCCCCAGCATTTT
CASSDASQPQHF
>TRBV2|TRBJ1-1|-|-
TGTGCCAGCAGCCAGTGGGGGGCCATGAACACTGAAGCTTTCTTT
CASSQWGAMNTEAFF
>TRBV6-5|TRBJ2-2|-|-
TGTGCCAGCGCATTCGACAGGAACACCGGGGAGCTGTTTTTT
CASAFDRNTGELFF